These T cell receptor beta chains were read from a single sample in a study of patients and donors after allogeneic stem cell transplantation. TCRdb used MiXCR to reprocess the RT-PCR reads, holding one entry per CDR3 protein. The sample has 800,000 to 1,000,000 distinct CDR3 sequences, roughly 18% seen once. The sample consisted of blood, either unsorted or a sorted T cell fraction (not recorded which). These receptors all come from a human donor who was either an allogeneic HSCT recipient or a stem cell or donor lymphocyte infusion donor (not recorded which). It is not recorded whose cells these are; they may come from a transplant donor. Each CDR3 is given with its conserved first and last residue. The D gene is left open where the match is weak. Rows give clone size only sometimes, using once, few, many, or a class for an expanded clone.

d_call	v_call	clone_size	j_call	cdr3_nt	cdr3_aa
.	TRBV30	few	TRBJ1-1	TGTGCTGGGCTGCGCTTGAACACTGAAGCTTTCTTT	CAGLRLNTEAFF
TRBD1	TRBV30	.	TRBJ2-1	TGTGCCTGGTCCCGGGACAGCGAATACAATGAGCAGTTCTTC	CAWSRDSEYNEQFF
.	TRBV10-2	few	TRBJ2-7	TGCGCCAGCACCAAGGGGAGACAGAGCTACGAGCAGTACTTC	CASTKGRQSYEQYF
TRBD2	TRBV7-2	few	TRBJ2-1	TGTGCCAGCAGTACGACTAGCGGGGAGCAGTTCTTC	CASSTTSGEQFF
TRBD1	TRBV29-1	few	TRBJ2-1	TGCAGCGTTGACCGTCCCGGGACAGGGTGGGAGGACAATGAGCAGTTCTTC	CSVDRPGTGWEDNEQFF
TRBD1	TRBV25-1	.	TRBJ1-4	TGTGCCAGCAGTGGCCGAGACAGGGGGCTTAATGAAAAACTGTTTTTT	CASSGRDRGLNEKLFF
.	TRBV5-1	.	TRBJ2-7	TGCGCCAGCAGCTCAGGGACCCTTGGGGCATACGAGCAGTACTTC	CASSSGTLGAYEQYF
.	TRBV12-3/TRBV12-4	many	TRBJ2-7	TGTGCCAGCAGCACCACAGGGCGCGAGCAGTACTTC	CASSTTGREQYF
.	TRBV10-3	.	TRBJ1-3	TGTGCCATCAGTGAGGTAACAGGAACGAGGGTCTCTGGAAACACCATATATTTT	CAISEVTGTRVSGNTIYF
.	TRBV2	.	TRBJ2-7	TGTGCCAGCAGTGAATCAGTAGGGGCGACCTACGAGCAGTACTTC	CASSESVGATYEQYF
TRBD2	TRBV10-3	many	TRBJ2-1	TGTGCCATCAGTGAGCGACGGGGGGGCGGTAATTTAGTGAATGAGCAGTTCTTC	CAISERRGGGNLVNEQFF
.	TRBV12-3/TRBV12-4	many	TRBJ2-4	TGTGCCAGCAGTTTCGGAGAGAGGGCCAAAAACATTCAGTACTTC	CASSFGERAKNIQYF
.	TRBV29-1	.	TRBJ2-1	TGCAGCGTTTCGTCGGGAGCCATCAATGAGCAGTTCTTC	CSVSSGAINEQFF
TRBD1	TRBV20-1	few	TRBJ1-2	TGCAGTGCTAGAGCCGGGACAGGGCGATCTAACTATGGCTACACCTTC	CSARAGTGRSNYGYTF
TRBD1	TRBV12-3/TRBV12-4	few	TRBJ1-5	TGTGCCAGCAGTTTGTCCCGGACAGGGCCTCAGCCCCAGCATTTT	CASSLSRTGPQPQHF
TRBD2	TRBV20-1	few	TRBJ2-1	TGCAGTGCTAGAGATCATAGCGGGCGGGAACGTGAGCAGTTCTTC	CSARDHSGREREQFF
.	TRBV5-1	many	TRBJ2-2	TGCGCCAGCAGCCCCGCAGGGAATGTTGGAATCGGGGAGCTGTTTTTT	CASSPAGNVGIGELFF